Ten or more counts support the clone carrying this T cell receptor beta chain. Axillary draining lymph nodes of breast cancer patients supplied the node samples. TCRdb recomputed calls from the multiplex PCR reads with MiXCR, one row per CDR3 protein. The sample yields around 230,000 distinct CDR3 sequences, under 40% seen once. This specimen belongs to a study of breast tumors, draining lymph nodes, adjacent tissues. The TCR originated in a female donor with breast cancer. Some clones in this sample may be carry-over from other donors' samples. Sequencing used axillary lymph node tissue.

The CDR3 loop reads CASSLAGLGVQYF. CDR3 sequence (DNA): TGTGCCAGCAGCTTAGCGGGTTTAGGGGTGCAGTACTTC. The chain recombines TRBV11-3 with TRBJ2-7; possible D gene TRBD1, 5 bases. This CDR3 contains 13 residues. V was trimmed by 1 base and J by 9 bases, leaving 13 bases between them. Per the germline V gene, CDR1 is SGHNT and CDR2 is YENEEA.